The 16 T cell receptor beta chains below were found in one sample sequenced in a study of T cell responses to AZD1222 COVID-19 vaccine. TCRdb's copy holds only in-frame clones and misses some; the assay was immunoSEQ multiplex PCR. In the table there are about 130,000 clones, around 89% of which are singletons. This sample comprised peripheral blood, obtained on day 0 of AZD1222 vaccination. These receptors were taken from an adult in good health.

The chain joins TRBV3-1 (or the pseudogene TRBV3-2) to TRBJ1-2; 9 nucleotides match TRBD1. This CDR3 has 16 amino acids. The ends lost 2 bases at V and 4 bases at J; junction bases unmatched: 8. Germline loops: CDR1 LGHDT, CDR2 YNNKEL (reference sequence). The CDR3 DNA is TGTGCCAGCAGCCAATTAGGGGACAGGGAACCCTATGGCTACACCTTC. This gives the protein CASSQLGDREPYGYTF.

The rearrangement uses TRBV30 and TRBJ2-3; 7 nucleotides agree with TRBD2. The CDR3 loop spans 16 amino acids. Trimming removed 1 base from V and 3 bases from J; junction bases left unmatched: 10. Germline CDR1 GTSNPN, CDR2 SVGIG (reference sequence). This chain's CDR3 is CAWSGGYGRMTDTQYF. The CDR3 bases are TGTGCCTGGAGTGGGGGATACGGGAGGATGACAGATACGCAGTATTTT. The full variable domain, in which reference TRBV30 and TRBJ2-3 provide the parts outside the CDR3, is SQTIHQWPATLVQPVGSPLSLECTVEGTSNPNLYWYRQAAGRGLQLLFYSVGIGQISSEVPQNLSASRPQDRQFILSSKKLLLSDSGFYLCAWSGGYGRMTDTQYFGPGTRLTVL.

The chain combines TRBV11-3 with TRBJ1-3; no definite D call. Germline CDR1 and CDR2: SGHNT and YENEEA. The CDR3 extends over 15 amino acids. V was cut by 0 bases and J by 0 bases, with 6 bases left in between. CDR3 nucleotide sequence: TGTGCCAGCAGCTTAGACGGGAGCTCTGGAAACACCATATATTTT. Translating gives CASSLDGSSGNTIYF.

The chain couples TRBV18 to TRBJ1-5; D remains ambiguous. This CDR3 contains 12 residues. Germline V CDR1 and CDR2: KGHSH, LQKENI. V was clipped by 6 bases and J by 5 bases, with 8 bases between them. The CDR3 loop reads CASSDEDQPQHF. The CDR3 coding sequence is TGTGCCAGCTCGGACGAGGATCAGCCCCAGCATTTT.

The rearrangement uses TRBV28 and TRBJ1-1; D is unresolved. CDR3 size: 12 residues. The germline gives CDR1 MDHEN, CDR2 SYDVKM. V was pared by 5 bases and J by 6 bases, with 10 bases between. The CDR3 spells CASSIQVAEAFF. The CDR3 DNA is TGTGCCAGCAGTATCCAGGTGGCTGAAGCTTTCTTT.

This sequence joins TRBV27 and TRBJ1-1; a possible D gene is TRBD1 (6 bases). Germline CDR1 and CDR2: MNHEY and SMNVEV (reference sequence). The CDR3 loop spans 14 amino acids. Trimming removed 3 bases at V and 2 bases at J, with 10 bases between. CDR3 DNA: TGTGCCAGCAGTTTGGGGGGGCGAAACACTGAAGCTTTCTTT. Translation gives CASSLGGRNTEAFF.

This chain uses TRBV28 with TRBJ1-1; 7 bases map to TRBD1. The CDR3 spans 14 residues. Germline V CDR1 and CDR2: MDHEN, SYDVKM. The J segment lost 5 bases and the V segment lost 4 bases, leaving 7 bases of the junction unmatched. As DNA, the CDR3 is TGTGCCAGCAGTTCAACAGGGGTGCTTACTGAAGCTTTCTTT. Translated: CASSSTGVLTEAFF.

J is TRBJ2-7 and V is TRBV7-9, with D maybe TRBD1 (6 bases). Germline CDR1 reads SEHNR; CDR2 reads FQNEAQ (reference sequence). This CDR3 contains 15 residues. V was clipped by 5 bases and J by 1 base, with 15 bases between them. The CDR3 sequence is CASSLVGTISYEQYF. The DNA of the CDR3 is TGTGCCAGCAGCCTTGTTGGGACAATTTCCTACGAGCAGTACTTC.

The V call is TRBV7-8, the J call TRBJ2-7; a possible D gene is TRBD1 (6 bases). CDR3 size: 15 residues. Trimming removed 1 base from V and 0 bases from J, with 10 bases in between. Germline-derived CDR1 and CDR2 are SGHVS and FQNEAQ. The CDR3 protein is CASSLVQGPSYEQYF. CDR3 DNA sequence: TGTGCCAGCAGCTTAGTGCAGGGGCCCTCCTACGAGCAGTACTTC. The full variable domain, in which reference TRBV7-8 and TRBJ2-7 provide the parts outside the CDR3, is GAGVSQSPRYKVAKRGQDVALRCDPISGHVSLFWYQQALGQGPEFLTYFQNEAQLDKSGLPSDRFFAERPEGSVSTLKIQRTQQEDSAVYLCASSLVQGPSYEQYFGPGTRLTVT.

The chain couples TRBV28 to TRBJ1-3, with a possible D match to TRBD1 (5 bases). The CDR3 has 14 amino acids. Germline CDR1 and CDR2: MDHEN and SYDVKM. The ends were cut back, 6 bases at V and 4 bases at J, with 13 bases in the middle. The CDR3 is CASSPSGAGNTIYF. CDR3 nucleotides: TGTGCCAGCAGCCCCAGCGGGGCGGGAAACACCATATATTTT.

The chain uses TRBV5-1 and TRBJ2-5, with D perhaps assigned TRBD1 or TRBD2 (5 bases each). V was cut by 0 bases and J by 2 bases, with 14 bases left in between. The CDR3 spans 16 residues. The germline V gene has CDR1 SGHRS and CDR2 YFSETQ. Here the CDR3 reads CASSLGGSTLQETQYF. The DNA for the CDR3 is TGCGCCAGCAGCTTGGGGGGGTCAACCTTACAAGAGACCCAGTACTTC. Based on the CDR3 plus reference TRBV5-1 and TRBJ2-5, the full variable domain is KAGVTQTPRYLIKTRGQQVTLSCSPISGHRSVSWYQQTPGQGLQFLFEYFSETQRNKGNFPGRFSGRQFSNSRSEMNVSTLELGDSALYLCASSLGGSTLQETQYFGPGTRLLVL.

Here the CDR3 DNA reads TGTGCCAGCAGTCTCGACCGGGGATGGGAGGGGACTGAAGCTTTCTTT. This encodes CASSLDRGWEGTEAFF. The rearrangement uses TRBV28 and TRBJ1-1, with D tentatively TRBD1 (5 bases). Germline lookup yields CDR1 MDHEN and CDR2 SYDVKM. V gave up 5 bases and J gave up 5 bases, with 21 bases separating them. CDR3 length: 16 amino acids.

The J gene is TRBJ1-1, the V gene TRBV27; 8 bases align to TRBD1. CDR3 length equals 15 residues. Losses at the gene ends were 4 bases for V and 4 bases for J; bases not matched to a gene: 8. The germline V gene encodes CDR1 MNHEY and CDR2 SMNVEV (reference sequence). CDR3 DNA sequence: TGTGCCAGCAGTTCACGCGACAGGGGAGGCACTGAAGCTTTCTTT. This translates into CASSSRDRGGTEAFF.

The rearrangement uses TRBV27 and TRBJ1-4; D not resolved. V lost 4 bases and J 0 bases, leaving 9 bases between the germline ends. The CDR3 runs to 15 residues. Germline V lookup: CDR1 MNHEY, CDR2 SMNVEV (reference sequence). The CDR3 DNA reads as TGTGCCAGCAGTTCCTACAGTGCAACTAATGAAAAACTGTTTTTT. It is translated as CASSSYSATNEKLFF.

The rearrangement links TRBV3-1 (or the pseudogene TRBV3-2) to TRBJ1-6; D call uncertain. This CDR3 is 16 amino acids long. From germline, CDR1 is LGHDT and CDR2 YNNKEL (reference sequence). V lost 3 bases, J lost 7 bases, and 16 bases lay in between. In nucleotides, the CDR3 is TGTGCCAGCAGCCACGCTGGCGCGGAGGGAAATTCACCCCTCCACTTT. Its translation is CASSHAGAEGNSPLHF.

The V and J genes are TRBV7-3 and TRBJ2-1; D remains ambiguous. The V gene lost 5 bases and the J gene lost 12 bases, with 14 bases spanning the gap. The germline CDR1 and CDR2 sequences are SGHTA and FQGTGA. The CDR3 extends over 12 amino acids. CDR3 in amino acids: CASSDVPQMQFF. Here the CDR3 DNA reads TGTGCCAGCAGCGATGTGCCTCAGATGCAGTTCTTC. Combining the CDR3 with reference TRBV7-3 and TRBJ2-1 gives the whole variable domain GAGVSQTPSNKVTEKGKYVELRCDPISGHTALYWYRQSLGQGPEFLIYFQGTGAADDSGLPNDRFFAVRPEGSVSTLKIQRTERGDSAVYLCASSDVPQMQFFGPGTRLTVL.